What follows describes a single T cell receptor beta chain. The antigen is unknown. These data belong to a study of T cell repertoires in cytomegalovirus infection. Study outcomes and limitations: Ex vivo, HLA-C-restricted CMV-specific TCR beta clonotypes prevailed over the rest of the response.

TCRdb re-analysed the reads in MiXCR, keeping a single row per CDR3 protein. The table includes about 330,000 distinct CDR3 sequences, around a tenth detected once. The germline gives CDR1 LGHNT, CDR2 FRNRAP. The CDR3 loop spans 11 amino acids. Trimming stripped 0 bases from V and 10 bases from J, with 4 bases between. Sequencing was done on a sample of PBMCs. The rearrangement links TRBV12-5 to TRBJ2-1; D is undetermined. This receptor was taken from a human donor in good health (CMV status not recorded). Some clones in this sample may be carry-over from other donors' samples. The CDR3 coding sequence is TGTGCTAGTGGTTTGGTAACCGAGCAGTTCTTC. Protein: CASGLVTEQFF.